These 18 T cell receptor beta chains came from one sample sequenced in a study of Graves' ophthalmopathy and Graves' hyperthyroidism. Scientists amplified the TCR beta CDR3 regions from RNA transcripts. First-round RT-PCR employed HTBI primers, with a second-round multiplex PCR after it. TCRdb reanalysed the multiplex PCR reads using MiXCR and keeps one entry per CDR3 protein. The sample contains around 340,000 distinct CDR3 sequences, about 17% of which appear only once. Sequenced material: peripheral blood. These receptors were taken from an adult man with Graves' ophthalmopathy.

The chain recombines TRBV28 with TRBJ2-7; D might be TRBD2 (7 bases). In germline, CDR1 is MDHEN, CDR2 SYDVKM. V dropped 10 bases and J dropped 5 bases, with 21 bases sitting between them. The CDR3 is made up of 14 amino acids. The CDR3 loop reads CATQGGGLIHEQYF. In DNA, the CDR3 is TGTGCCACCCAGGGAGGGGGTTTAATCCACGAGCAGTACTTC.

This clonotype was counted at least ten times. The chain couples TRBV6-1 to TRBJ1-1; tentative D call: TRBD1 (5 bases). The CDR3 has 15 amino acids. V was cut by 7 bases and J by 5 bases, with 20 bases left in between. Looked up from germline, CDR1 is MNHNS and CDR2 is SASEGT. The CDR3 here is CASNLNRGGWTEAFF. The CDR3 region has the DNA TGTGCCAGCAACCTGAACCGGGGGGGTTGGACTGAAGCTTTCTTT.

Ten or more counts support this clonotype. The CDR3 bases are TGTGCCAGCAGTTTGCTGGACACTACCGGCGAGCAGTACTTC. As protein: CASSLLDTTGEQYF. The V call is TRBV12-3 or TRBV12-4, the J call TRBJ2-7; perhaps TRBD1 as D (5 bases). Trimming took off 3 bases at V and 6 bases at J, with 15 bases between the two ends. There are 14 residues in the CDR3.

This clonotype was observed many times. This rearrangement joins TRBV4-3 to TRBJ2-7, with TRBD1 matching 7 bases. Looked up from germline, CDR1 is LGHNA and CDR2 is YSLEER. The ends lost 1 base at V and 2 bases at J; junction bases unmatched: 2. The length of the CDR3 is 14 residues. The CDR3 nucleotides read TGCGCCAGCAGCCAAGCTACAGGGGCCTACGAGCAGTACTTC. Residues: CASSQATGAYEQYF.

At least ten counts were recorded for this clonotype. The CDR3 DNA reads as TGTGCCACCAGCAGAGATTTCGGGCCCCAGCATTTT. This codes for CATSRDFGPQHF. The chain couples TRBV15 to TRBJ1-5; D unresolved. Germline lookup yields CDR1 LNHNV and CDR2 YYDKDF (reference sequence). V was cut by 0 bases and J by 9 bases, with 6 bases left in between. CDR3 length equals 12 residues.

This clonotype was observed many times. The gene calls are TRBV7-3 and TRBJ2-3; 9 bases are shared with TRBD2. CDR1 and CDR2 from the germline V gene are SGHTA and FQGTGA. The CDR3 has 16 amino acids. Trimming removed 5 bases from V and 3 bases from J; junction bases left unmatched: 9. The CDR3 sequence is CASSPQESGGTDTQYF. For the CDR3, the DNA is TGTGCCAGCAGCCCCCAGGAGAGCGGGGGGACAGATACGCAGTATTTT.

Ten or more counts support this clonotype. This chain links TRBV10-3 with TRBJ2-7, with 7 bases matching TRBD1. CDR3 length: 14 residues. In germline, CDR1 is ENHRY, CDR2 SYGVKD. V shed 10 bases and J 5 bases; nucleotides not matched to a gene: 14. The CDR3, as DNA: TGTGCCACCGCTGGACAGGTTCAAGTCCACGAGCAGTACTTC. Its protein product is CATAGQVQVHEQYF.

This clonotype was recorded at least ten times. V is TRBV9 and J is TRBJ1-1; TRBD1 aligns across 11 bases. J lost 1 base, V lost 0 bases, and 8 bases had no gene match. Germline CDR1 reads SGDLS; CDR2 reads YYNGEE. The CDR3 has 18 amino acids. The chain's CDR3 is CASSVAGTGGLGNTEAFF. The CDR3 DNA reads TGTGCCAGCAGCGTAGCGGGGACAGGGGGATTGGGGAACACTGAAGCTTTCTTT.

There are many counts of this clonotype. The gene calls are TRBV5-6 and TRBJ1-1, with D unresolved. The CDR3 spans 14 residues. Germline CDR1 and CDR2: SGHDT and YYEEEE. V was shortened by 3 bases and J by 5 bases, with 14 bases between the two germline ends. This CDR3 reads CASSWRRSGTEAFF. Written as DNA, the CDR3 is TGTGCCAGCAGCTGGAGAAGATCGGGGACTGAAGCTTTCTTT.

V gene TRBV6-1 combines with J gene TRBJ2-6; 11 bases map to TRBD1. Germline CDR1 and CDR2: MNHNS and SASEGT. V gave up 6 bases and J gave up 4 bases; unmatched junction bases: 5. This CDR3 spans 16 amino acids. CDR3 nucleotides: TGTGCCAGCAGAGGACAGGGGGCGTCAGGGGCCAACGTCCTGACTTTC. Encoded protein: CASRGQGASGANVLTF.

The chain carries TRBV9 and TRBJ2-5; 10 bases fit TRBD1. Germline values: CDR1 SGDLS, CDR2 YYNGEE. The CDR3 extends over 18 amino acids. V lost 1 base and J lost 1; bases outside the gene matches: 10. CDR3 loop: CASSVNPGQGLIQETQYF. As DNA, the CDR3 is TGTGCCAGCAGCGTAAATCCGGGACAGGGGTTAATCCAAGAGACCCAGTACTTC.

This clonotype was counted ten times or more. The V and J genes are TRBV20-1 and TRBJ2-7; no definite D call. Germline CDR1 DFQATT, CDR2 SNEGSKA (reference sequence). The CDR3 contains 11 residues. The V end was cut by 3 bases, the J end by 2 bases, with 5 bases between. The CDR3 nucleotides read TGCAGTGCTAGCATCACCTACGAGCAGTACTTC. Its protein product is CSASITYEQYF.

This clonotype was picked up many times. CDR3 residues: CASSSHRGYEQYF. Written as DNA, the CDR3 is TGTGCCAGCAGCAGCCATAGGGGCTACGAGCAGTACTTC. This chain uses TRBV7-9 with TRBJ2-7; D may be TRBD1 (5 bases). Deletions cut 5 bases from V and 3 bases from J, with 11 bases between. Germline CDR1 and CDR2: SEHNR and FQNEAQ (reference sequence). This CDR3 has 13 residues. The whole variable domain, remainder taken from reference TRBV7-9 and TRBJ2-7, is DTGVSQNPRHKITKRGQNVTFRCDPISEHNRLYWYRQTLGQGPEFLTYFQNEAQLEKSRLLSDRFSAERPKGSFSTLEIQRTEQGDSAMYLCASSSHRGYEQYFGPGTRLTVT.

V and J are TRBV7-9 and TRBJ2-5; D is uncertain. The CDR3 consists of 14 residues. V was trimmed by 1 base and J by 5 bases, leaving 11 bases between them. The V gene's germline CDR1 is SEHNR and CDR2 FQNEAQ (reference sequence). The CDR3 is CASSLGQGHETQYF. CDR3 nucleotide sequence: TGTGCCAGCAGCTTAGGTCAAGGGCACGAGACCCAGTACTTC.

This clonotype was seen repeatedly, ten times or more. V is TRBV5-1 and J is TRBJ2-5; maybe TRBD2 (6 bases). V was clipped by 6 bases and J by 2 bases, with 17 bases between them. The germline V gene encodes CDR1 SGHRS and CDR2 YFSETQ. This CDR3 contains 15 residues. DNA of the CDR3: TGCGCCAGCATCCTTAATACGGGGACTCAAGAGACCCAGTACTTC. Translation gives CASILNTGTQETQYF. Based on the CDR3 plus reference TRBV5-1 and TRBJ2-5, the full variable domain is KAGVTQTPRYLIKTRGQQVTLSCSPISGHRSVSWYQQTPGQGLQFLFEYFSETQRNKGNFPGRFSGRQFSNSRSEMNVSTLELGDSALYLCASILNTGTQETQYFGPGTRLLVL.

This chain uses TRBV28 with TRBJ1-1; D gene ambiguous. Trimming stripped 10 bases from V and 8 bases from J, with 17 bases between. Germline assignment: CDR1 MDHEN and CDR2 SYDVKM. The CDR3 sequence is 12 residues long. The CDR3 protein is CATTVWQREAFF. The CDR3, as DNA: TGTGCCACCACCGTCTGGCAGCGCGAAGCTTTCTTT.

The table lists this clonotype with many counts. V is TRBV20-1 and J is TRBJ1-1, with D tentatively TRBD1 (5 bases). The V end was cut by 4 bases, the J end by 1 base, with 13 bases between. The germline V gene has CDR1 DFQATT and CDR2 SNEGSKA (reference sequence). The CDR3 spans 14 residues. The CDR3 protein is CSATSTAWNTEAFF. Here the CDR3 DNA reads TGCAGTGCTACCTCGACAGCCTGGAACACTGAAGCTTTCTTT.

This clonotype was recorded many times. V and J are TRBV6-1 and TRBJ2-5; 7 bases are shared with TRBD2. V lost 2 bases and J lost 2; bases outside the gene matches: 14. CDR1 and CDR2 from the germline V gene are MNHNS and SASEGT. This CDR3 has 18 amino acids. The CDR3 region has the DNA TGTGCCAGCAGTGAAATAGGTAGCGGGTTTCGCTATCAAGAGACCCAGTACTTC. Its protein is CASSEIGSGFRYQETQYF.